This T cell receptor (beta chain) was documented in a study of blood T cell repertoires in COVID-19. Using immunoSEQ multiplex PCR, the repertoire was profiled, and TCRdb retains in-frame clones only, with some absent. The data contain about 200,000 clones, 80% to 90% of them singletons. The CDR3 extends over 14 amino acids. From germline, CDR1 is SGHTA and CDR2 FQGTGA. The V end lost 8 bases, the J end lost 1 base, and 14 bases lay between the germline ends. This clone was recorded once. The sequencing input was peripheral blood. This chain uses TRBV7-3 with TRBJ2-5; TRBD2 might be the D (7 bases). The source of this sequence is a man older than 75 with acute or convalescent COVID-19. CDR3 sequence reads: CASSRGPTQETQYF. The DNA of the CDR3 is TGTGCCAGCTCGCGGGGGCCCACCCAAGAGACCCAGTACTTC.